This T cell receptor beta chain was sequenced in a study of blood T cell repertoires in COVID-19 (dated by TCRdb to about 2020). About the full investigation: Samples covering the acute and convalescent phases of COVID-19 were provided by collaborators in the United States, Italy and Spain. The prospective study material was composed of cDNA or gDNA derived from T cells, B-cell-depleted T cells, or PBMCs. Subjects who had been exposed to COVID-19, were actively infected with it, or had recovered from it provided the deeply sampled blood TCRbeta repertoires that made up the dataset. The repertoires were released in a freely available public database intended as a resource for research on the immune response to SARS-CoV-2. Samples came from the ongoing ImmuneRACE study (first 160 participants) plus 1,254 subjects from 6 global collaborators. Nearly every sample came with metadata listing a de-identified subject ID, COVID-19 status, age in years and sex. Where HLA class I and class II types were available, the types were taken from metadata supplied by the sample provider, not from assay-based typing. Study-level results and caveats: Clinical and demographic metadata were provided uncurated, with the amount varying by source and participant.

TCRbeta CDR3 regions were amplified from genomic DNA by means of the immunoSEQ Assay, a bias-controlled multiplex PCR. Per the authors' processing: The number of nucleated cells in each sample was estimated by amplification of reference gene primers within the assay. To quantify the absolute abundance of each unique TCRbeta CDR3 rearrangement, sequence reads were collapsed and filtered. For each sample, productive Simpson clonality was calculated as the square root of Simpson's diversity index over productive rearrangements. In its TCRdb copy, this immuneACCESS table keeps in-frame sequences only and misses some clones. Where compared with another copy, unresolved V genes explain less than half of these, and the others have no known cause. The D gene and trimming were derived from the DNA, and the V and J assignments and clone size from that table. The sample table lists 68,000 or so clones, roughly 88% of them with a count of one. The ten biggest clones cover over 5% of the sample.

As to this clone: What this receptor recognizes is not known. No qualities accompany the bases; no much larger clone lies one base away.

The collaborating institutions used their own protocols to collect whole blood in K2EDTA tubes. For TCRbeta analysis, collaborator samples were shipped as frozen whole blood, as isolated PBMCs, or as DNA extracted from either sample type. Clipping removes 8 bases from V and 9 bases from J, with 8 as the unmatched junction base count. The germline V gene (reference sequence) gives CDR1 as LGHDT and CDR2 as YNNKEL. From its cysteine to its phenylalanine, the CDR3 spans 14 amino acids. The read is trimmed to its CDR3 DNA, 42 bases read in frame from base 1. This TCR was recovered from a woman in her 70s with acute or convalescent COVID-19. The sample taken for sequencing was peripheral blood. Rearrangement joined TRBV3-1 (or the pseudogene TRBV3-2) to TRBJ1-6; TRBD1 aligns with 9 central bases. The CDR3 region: CASCWTDRGSPLHF. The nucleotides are TGTGCCAGCTGCTGGACGGACAGGGGTTCACCCCTCCACTTT.